This entry describes one TCR beta chain. This sample was included in a study of blood T cell repertoires in COVID-19. Background on the study: Both acute and convalescent COVID-19 samples were obtained from the United States, Italy and Spain.

This study enrolled people aged roughly 18 to 100 from around 26 US geographic areas. Cohorts were based on clinical histories the participants reported. Two negative PCRs, clearance, or symptom resolution characterized the recovered Cohort 3 donors. Trimming took 0 bases from V and 0 from J, leaving 6 bases between them. The CDR3 consists of 16 residues. CDR1 is LNHNV, CDR2 YYDKDF, per germline (reference sequence). The repertoire was sequenced with immunoSEQ multiplex PCR; TCRdb's copy has only in-frame clones and lacks some. This table holds some 130,000 clones, roughly 80% found once. Specimen: PBMCs or T cells enriched from blood (not recorded which). V is TRBV15 and J is TRBJ2-6, with a weak D call TRBD1 (5 bases). The clonotype was recovered from a young man who had recovered from COVID-19. This CDR3 is CATSREGHSGANVLTF. The CDR3 region has the DNA TGTGCCACCAGCAGAGAAGGACACTCTGGGGCCAACGTCCTGACTTTC. Complete variable domain (other parts from reference TRBV15 and TRBJ2-6): DAMVIQNPRYQVTQFGKPVTLSCSQTLNHNVMYWYQQKSSQAPKLLFHYYDKDFNNEADTPDNFQSRRPNTSFCFLDIRSPGLGDTAMYLCATSREGHSGANVLTFGAGSRLTVL.